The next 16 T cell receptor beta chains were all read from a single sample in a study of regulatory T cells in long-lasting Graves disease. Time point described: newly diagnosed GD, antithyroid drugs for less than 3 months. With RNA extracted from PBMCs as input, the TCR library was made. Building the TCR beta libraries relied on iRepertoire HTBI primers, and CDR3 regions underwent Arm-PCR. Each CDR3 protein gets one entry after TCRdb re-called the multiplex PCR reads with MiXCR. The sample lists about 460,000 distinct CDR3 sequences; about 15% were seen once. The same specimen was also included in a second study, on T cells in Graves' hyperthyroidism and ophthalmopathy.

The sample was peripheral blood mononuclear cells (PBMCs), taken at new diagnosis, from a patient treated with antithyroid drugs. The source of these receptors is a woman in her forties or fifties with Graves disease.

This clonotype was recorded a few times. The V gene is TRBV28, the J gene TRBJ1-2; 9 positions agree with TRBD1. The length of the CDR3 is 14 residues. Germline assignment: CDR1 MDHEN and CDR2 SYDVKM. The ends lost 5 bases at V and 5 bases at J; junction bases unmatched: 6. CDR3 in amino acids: CASSLQGAMYGYTF. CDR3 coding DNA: TGTGCCAGCAGTCTACAGGGGGCAATGTATGGCTACACCTTC.

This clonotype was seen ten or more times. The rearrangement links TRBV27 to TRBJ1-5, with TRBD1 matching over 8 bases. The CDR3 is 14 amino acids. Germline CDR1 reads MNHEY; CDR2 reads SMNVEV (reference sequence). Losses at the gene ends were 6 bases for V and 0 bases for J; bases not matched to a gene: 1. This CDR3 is CASRTGVSNQPQHF. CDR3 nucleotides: TGTGCCAGCAGGACAGGGGTTAGCAATCAGCCCCAGCATTTT.

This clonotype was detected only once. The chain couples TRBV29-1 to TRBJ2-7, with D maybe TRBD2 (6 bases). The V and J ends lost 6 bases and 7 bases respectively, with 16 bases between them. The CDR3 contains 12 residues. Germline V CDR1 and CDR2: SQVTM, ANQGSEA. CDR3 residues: CSVGGDPREQYF. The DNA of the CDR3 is TGCAGCGTCGGCGGGGACCCCCGGGAGCAGTACTTC.

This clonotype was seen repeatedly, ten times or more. The CDR3 nucleotides read TGTGCCAGCAGCTTAGGGTCGGCCGTACCTACCGGGGAGCTGTTTTTT. The encoded protein is CASSLGSAVPTGELFF. The rearrangement uses TRBV5-6 and TRBJ2-2; no definite D call. CDR3 length: 16 amino acids. V was clipped by 2 bases and J by 5 bases, with 16 bases between them. CDR1 is SGHDT and CDR2 is YYEEEE in the germline V gene.

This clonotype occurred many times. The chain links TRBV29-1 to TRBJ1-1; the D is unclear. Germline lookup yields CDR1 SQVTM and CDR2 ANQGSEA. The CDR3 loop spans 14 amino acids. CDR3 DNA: TGCACCATCACCCTTGCCGGTTTCATCACTGAAGCTTTCTTT. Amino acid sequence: CTITLAGFITEAFF. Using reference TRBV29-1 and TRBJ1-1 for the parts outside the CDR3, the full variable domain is SAVISQKPSRDICQRGTSLTIQCQVDSQVTMMFWYRQQPGQSLTLIATANQGSEATYESGFVIDKFPISRPNLTFSTLTVSNMSPEDSSIYLCTITLAGFITEAFFGQGTRLTVV.

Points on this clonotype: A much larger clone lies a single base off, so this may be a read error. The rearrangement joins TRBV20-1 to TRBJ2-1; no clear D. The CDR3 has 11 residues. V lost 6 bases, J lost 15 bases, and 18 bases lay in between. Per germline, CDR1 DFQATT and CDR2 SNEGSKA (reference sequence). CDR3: CSADGQERRFF. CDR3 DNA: TGCAGTGCCGACGGGCAGGAACGGCGGTTCTTC.

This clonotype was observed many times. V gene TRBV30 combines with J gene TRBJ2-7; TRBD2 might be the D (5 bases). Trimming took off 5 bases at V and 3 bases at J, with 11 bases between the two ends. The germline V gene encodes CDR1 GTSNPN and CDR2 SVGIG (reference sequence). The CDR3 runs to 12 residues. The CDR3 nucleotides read TGTGCCTGGTCCGGGATCTACTACGAGCAGTACTTC. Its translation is CAWSGIYYEQYF. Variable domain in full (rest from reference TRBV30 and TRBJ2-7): SQTIHQWPATLVQPVGSPLSLECTVEGTSNPNLYWYRQAAGRGLQLLFYSVGIGQISSEVPQNLSASRPQDRQFILSSKKLLLSDSGFYLCAWSGIYYEQYFGPGTRLTVT.

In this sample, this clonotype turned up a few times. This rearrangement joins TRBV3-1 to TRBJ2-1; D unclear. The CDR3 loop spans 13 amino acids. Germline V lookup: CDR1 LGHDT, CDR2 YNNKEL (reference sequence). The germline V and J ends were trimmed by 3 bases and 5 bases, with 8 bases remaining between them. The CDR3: CASSHSRDNEQFF. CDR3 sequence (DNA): TGTGCCAGCAGCCACTCAAGGGACAATGAGCAGTTCTTC.

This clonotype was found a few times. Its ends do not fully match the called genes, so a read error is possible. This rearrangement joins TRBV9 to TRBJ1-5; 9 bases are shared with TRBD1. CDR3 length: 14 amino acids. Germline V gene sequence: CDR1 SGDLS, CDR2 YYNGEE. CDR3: CEARGDREDQPQHF. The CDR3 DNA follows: TGCGAAGCAAGAGGGGACAGGGAGGATCAGCCCCAGCATTTT.

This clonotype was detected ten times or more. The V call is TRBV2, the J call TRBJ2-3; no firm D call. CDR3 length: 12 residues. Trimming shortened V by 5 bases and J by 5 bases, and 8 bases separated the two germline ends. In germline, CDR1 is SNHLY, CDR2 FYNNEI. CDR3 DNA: TGTGCCAGCAGTTACCTTGGAGATACGCAGTATTTT. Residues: CASSYLGDTQYF.

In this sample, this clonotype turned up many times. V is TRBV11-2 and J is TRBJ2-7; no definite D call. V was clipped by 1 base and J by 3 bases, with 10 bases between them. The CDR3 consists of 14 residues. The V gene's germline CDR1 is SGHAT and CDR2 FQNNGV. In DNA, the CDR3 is TGTGCCAGCAGCTTAGTAGCAATTAACTACGAGCAGTACTTC. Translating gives CASSLVAINYEQYF.

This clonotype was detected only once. The CDR3, as DNA: TGTGCCAGCAGCTTAGGACCGGGGAGGGGGGTGAGCTCTGGAAACACCATATATTTT. Amino acid sequence: CASSLGPGRGVSSGNTIYF. The chain joins TRBV7-2 to TRBJ1-3; perhaps TRBD1 as D (6 bases). The CDR3 spans 19 residues. Trimming took off 1 base at V and 0 bases at J, with 19 bases between the two ends. Germline CDR1 is SGHTA and CDR2 is FQGNSA.

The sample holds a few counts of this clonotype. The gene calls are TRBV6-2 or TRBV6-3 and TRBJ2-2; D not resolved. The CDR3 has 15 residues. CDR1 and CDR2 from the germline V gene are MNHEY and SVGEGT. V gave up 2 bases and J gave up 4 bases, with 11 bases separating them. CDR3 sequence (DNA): TGTGCCAGCAGTTACCCCAAGTACAGCACCGGGGAGCTGTTTTTT. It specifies CASSYPKYSTGELFF.

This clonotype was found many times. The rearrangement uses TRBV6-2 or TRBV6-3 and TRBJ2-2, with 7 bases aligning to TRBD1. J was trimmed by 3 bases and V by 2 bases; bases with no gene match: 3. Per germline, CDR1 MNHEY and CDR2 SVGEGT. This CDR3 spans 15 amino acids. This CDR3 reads CASSYAQGYTGELFF. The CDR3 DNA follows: TGTGCCAGCAGTTACGCACAGGGGTACACCGGGGAGCTGTTTTTT.

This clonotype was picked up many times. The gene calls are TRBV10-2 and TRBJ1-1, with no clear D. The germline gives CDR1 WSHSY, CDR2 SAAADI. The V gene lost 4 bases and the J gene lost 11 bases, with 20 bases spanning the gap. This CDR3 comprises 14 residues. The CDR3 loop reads CASSAVTINIGAFF. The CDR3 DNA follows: TGCGCCAGCAGTGCTGTGACGATAAACATTGGGGCTTTCTTT.

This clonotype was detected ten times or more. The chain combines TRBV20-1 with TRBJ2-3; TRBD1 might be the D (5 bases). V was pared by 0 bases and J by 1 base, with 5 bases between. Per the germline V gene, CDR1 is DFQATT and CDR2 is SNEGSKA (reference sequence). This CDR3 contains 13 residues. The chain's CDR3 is CSARETGTDTQYF. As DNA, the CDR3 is TGCAGTGCTAGAGAGACAGGCACAGATACGCAGTATTTT.